A selection of T cell receptor beta chains follows, all from one sample in a study of neurological immune-mediated disorders. Each CDR3 protein is one row after TCRdb ran MiXCR on the 5' RACE reads. The data hold tens of thousands of distinct CDR3 sequences, with roughly a quarter observed a single time. Specimen: PBMCs. The source is a woman in her 70s in good health. Both conserved end residues are part of each CDR3. Each record gives: J gene, V gene, CDR3 length, clone size, CDR3 protein. Clone size is shown for a subset of rows, as once, few, many or a class of expanded clone.

J: TRBJ2-1
V: TRBV4-1
length: 14
size: many
CDR3: CASSQPSAINEQFF

J: TRBJ2-7
V: TRBV30
length: 13
size: -
CDR3: CAWRLAGAYEQYF

J: TRBJ2-1
V: TRBV3-1
length: 17
size: many
CDR3: CASSQAGLAGFYNEQFF

J: TRBJ1-4
V: TRBV24-1
length: 17
size: -
CDR3: CATSDPGTGYASGKLFF

J: TRBJ2-2
V: TRBV5-1
length: 14
size: many
CDR3: CASSLLQNTGELFF

J: TRBJ2-1
V: TRBV5-1
length: 11
size: -
CDR3: CASTGQNEQFF

J: TRBJ2-1
V: TRBV12-3/TRBV12-4
length: 15
size: -
CDR3: CASSQTSGFNNEQFF

J: TRBJ2-5
V: TRBV7-8
length: 16
size: many
CDR3: CASRRTPGTAQETQYF

J: TRBJ2-5
V: TRBV7-2
length: 16
size: many
CDR3: CASSLDPGLAEETQYF

J: TRBJ2-5
V: TRBV5-1
length: 16
size: many
CDR3: CASSPGLAGTQETQYF

J: TRBJ2-3
V: TRBV12-3/TRBV12-4
length: 14
size: many
CDR3: CASRTSGSPDTQYF

J: TRBJ1-1
V: TRBV10-3
length: 15
size: many
CDR3: CAIRGTPSHNTEAFF

J: TRBJ2-1
V: TRBV5-1
length: 16
size: many
CDR3: CASSLVGLSSYNEQFF

J: TRBJ2-1
V: TRBV3-1
length: 17
size: -
CDR3: CASSPKARAGVVNEQFF

J: TRBJ2-7
V: TRBV10-1
length: 14
size: few
CDR3: CASSRDMNSYEQYF

J: TRBJ2-1
V: TRBV5-1
length: 13
size: -
CDR3: CASRLLAGNEQFF

J: TRBJ2-7
V: TRBV7-2
length: 15
size: many
CDR3: CASSGSGLRAYEQYF

J: TRBJ2-2
V: TRBV5-1
length: 15
size: many
CDR3: CASSFSAANTGELFF

J: TRBJ2-1
V: TRBV11-2
length: 15
size: -
CDR3: CASSLEGAPYNEQFF

J: TRBJ1-3
V: TRBV19
length: 14
size: -
CDR3: CASIDRVSRNTIYF

J: TRBJ1-1
V: TRBV20-1
length: 13
size: many
CDR3: CSARTPGQSEAFF

J: TRBJ1-5
V: TRBV5-1
length: 15
size: -
CDR3: CASSLNAGGGQPQHF

J: TRBJ2-3
V: TRBV5-1
length: 16
size: -
CDR3: CASSPKLAGDSDTQYF

J: TRBJ2-5
V: TRBV7-6
length: 14
size: -
CDR3: CASSLGLGWETQYF

J: TRBJ2-3
V: TRBV7-6
length: 14
size: -
CDR3: CAISSNRGTDMQYF

J: TRBJ2-5
V: TRBV10-3
length: 13
size: many
CDR3: CAISRDEGETQYF

J: TRBJ1-1
V: TRBV7-2
length: 13
size: many
CDR3: CASSRQMNTEAFF

J: TRBJ1-2
V: TRBV9
length: 14
size: many
CDR3: CASSAVRGGLSYTF

J: TRBJ1-2
V: TRBV24-1
length: 13
size: -
CDR3: CATNGGRGSGYTF

J: TRBJ2-7
V: TRBV7-2
length: 15
size: many
CDR3: CASSSKGGRAYEQYF

J: TRBJ1-2
V: TRBV4-3
length: 17
size: many
CDR3: CASSQGSGGQGSWGYTF

J: TRBJ2-7
V: TRBV5-1
length: 16
size: -
CDR3: CASSFIRGVASYEQYF

J: TRBJ2-1
V: TRBV6-6
length: 18
size: -
CDR3: CASSYRGLAGTSYNEQFF

J: TRBJ1-1
V: TRBV5-1
length: 14
size: many
CDR3: CASSSRGQGAEAFF